This TCR beta chain was identified in a study of OX40 agonist ivuxolimab in advanced cancers. Study summary: Every 2 weeks, patients got intravenous ivuxolimab at one of six dose levels (0.01-10 mg/kg). Three individuals attained partial responses, comprising one hepatocellular carcinoma case and two cutaneous melanoma cases. Study-wide points: Both blood CD4+ and CD8+ T cells showed clonal growth by week 6 at 0.1 to 3.0 mg/kg. Nonresponders, in some cases, also had low normalized T-cell clonal expansion.

About this clone itself: Its target is not known.

Sequencing was performed with immunoSEQ multiplex PCR; in TCRdb, only in-frame clones are kept and a portion is missing. The table has 68,000 or so clones, around 93% seen once. The sample consisted of CD4+ or CD8+ T cells sorted from blood, taken in a trial of the OX40 agonist ivuxolimab. The source of this sequence is an adult with an advanced solid tumor such as melanoma, head and neck, liver or kidney cancer.

The CDR3 loop is CASSWGQPLADTQYF. The CDR3 bases are TGCGCCAGCAGCTGGGGACAGCCCCTCGCAGATACGCAGTATTTT. The chain has TRBV5-1 and TRBJ2-3, with 7 bases that match TRBD1. Per germline, CDR1 SGHRS and CDR2 YFSETQ. The V segment lost 3 bases and the J segment 4 bases; nucleotides outside the gene matches: 8. This CDR3 is 15 amino acids long.